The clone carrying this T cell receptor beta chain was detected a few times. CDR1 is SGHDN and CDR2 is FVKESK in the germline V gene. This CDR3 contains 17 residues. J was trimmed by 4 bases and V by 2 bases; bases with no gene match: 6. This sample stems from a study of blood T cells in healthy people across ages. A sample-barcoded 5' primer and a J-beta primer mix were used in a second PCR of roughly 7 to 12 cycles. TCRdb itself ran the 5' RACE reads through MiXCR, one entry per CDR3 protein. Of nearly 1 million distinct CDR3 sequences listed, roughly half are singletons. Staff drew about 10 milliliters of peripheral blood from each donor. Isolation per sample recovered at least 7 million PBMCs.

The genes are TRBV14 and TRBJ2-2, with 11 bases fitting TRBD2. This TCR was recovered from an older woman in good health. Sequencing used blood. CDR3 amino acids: CASSQRVLAGVTGELFF. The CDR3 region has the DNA TGTGCCAGCAGCCAAAGGGTACTAGCGGGAGTCACCGGGGAGCTGTTTTTT.